The 32 T cell receptor beta chains below were found in one sample sequenced in a study of blood T cell repertoires in COVID-19. The data were produced by immunoSEQ multiplex PCR, yet TCRdb's version contains in-frame clones alone and is incomplete. The profile covers fewer than 400,000 clones, with roughly 90% appearing a single time and 2.5% to 3.5% taken by the ten largest. The source material was peripheral blood. These receptors originate from a woman in her twenties or thirties with COVID-19, enrolled during active disease.

The rearrangement links TRBV5-8 to TRBJ2-7, with TRBD1 as a possible D gene (6 bases). The ends were cut back, 3 bases at V and 3 bases at J, with 16 bases in the middle. Germline assignment: CDR1 SGHTS and CDR2 YDEGEE. The CDR3 has 15 amino acids. CDR3 bases: TGTGCCAGCAGCTCCCCAACGGACAGCCGCTACGAGCAGTACTTC. Translation gives CASSSPTDSRYEQYF.

The chain uses TRBV3-1 (or the pseudogene TRBV3-2) and TRBJ2-1; 9 bases match TRBD1. Germline V gives CDR1 LGHDT, CDR2 YNNKEL (reference sequence). The CDR3 covers 14 residues. V lost 6 bases and J lost 5; bases outside the gene matches: 5. CDR3 amino acids: CASRHRGLDNEQFF. As DNA, the CDR3 is TGTGCCAGCAGGCACAGGGGGCTGGACAATGAGCAGTTCTTC.

The chain links TRBV6-5 to TRBJ1-3; maybe TRBD1 (5 bases). This CDR3 is 15 amino acids long. Trimming removed 6 bases from V and 0 bases from J, with 12 bases in between. The V gene's germline CDR1 is MNHEY and CDR2 SVGAGI. The CDR3 loop is CASRPDMLSGNTIYF. Here the CDR3 DNA reads TGTGCCAGCAGGCCGGACATGCTCTCTGGAAACACCATATATTTT.

The rearrangement uses TRBV6-4 and TRBJ1-1, with D uncertain. Germline CDR1 reads MRHNA; CDR2 reads SNTAGT. The CDR3 sequence is 15 residues long. V was clipped by 4 bases and J by 3 bases, with 15 bases between them. The CDR3 DNA follows: TGTGCCAGCAGTGTTTTCGGAGTGGGTGACACTGAAGCTTTCTTT. This sequence encodes CASSVFGVGDTEAFF.

Many counts were recorded for this clone. V usage is TRBV28 and J usage is TRBJ1-3; D is possibly TRBD1 (5 bases). This CDR3 region has 17 residues. V gave up 5 bases and J gave up 1 base, with 18 bases separating them. CDR1 and CDR2 (germline): MDHEN, SYDVKM. CDR3 region: CASSHTRKDRSGNTIYF. The CDR3 DNA is TGTGCCAGCAGTCACACCCGCAAAGACAGATCTGGAAACACCATATATTTT. Variable domain in full (rest from reference TRBV28 and TRBJ1-3): DVKVTQSSRYLVKRTGEKVFLECVQDMDHENMFWYRQDPGLGLRLIYFSYDVKMKEKGDIPEGYSVSREKKERFSLILESASTNQTSMYLCASSHTRKDRSGNTIYFGEGSWLTVV.

The DNA of the CDR3 is TGTGCGAGTGACTGGCAGGGTAACGAAAAACTGTTTTTT. Residues: CASDWQGNEKLFF. The genes are TRBV30 and TRBJ1-4; D might be TRBD1 (5 bases). Germline V gene data show CDR1 as GTSNPN and CDR2 as SVGIG (reference sequence). CDR3 length equals 13 residues.

This clone was counted a single time. The chain combines TRBV11-2 with TRBJ1-6, with 7 bases matching TRBD1. Germline V lookup: CDR1 SGHAT, CDR2 FQNNGV. The CDR3 is 15 amino acids. V was clipped by 1 base and J by 7 bases; unmatched bases: 4. In DNA form, the CDR3 reads TGTGCCAGCAGCTTAGCTCGACAGGGAAATTCACCCCTCCACTTT. It translates to CASSLARQGNSPLHF.

The chain recombines TRBV5-4 with TRBJ1-1; a weak D match, TRBD1 (6 bases). V lost 3 bases, J lost 1 base, and 13 bases lay in between. CDR1 is SGHNT and CDR2 is YYREEE in the germline V gene (reference sequence). CDR3 size: 15 residues. The CDR3 nucleotides are TGTGCCAGCAGCTCCCAGGAGACAGGGAACACTGAAGCTTTCTTT. As protein: CASSSQETGNTEAFF.

In this sample, this clone turned up many times. V gene TRBV3-1 (or the pseudogene TRBV3-2) combines with J gene TRBJ2-5; D might be TRBD1 (6 bases). The CDR3 contains 14 residues. The germline V gene has CDR1 LGHDT and CDR2 YNNKEL (reference sequence). The germline V and J ends were trimmed by 1 base and 4 bases, with 10 bases remaining between them. Here the CDR3 DNA reads TGTGCCAGCAGCCAAGCGCAGACAGGAGAGACCCAGTACTTC. It is translated as CASSQAQTGETQYF.

This sequence joins TRBV18 and TRBJ1-4, with a tentative D call TRBD1 (6 bases). The germline gives CDR1 KGHSH, CDR2 LQKENI. Trimming shortened V by 4 bases and J by 7 bases, and 13 bases separated the two germline ends. The CDR3 is 14 residues long. This CDR3 reads CASSRAGAGEKLFF. CDR3 DNA sequence: TGTGCCAGCTCACGTGCGGGGGCGGGTGAAAAACTGTTTTTT.

This clone was detected a few times. The chain joins TRBV11-2 to TRBJ1-4; 7 nucleotides align to TRBD1. Germline trimming cut 2 bases from V and 8 bases from J; bases unmatched to any gene: 17. Germline V gene data show CDR1 as SGHAT and CDR2 as FQNNGV. This CDR3 region has 18 residues. The CDR3 region is CASSLLPRAGGLQEKLFF. The CDR3 coding sequence is TGTGCCAGCAGCTTATTGCCTCGGGCAGGGGGATTGCAAGAAAAACTGTTTTTT.

Only one count was recorded for this clone. J is TRBJ2-7 and V is TRBV29-1, with D perhaps matching TRBD1 (5 bases). The V gene lost 5 bases and the J gene lost 0 bases, with 14 bases spanning the gap. Germline lookup yields CDR1 SQVTM and CDR2 ANQGSEA. This CDR3 comprises 14 residues. DNA for the CDR3: TGCAGCGTTTTCGACAGCAAGAGCTCCTACGAGCAGTACTTC. Its translation: CSVFDSKSSYEQYF.

This rearrangement joins TRBV30 to TRBJ1-5, with D hard to call. The CDR3 totals 12 residues. Germline V gene lookup returns CDR1 GTSNPN and CDR2 SVGIG (reference sequence). V was clipped by 1 base and J by 4 bases, with 5 bases between them. As DNA, the CDR3 is TGTGCCTGGAGTGGAGGGAATCAGCCCCAGCATTTT. It is translated as CAWSGGNQPQHF. The full variable domain, in which reference TRBV30 and TRBJ1-5 provide the parts outside the CDR3, is SQTIHQWPATLVQPVGSPLSLECTVEGTSNPNLYWYRQAAGRGLQLLFYSVGIGQISSEVPQNLSASRPQDRQFILSSKKLLLSDSGFYLCAWSGGNQPQHFGDGTRLSIL.

The rearrangement joins TRBV28 to TRBJ1-5; D may be TRBD1 (5 bases). Germline values: CDR1 MDHEN, CDR2 SYDVKM. Between the trimmed V and J ends, which lost 2 bases and 0 bases, there was a span of 11 bases. The CDR3 covers 16 residues. This chain's CDR3 is CASSLRGTYSNQPQHF. CDR3 sequence (DNA): TGTGCCAGCAGTTTAAGAGGGACTTATAGCAATCAGCCCCAGCATTTT.

V gene TRBV15 combines with J gene TRBJ1-5, with D possibly TRBD1 on 5 matching bases. The CDR3 runs 15 residues. Trimming left V 0 bases short and J 6 bases short, with 12 bases between. Germline V lookup: CDR1 LNHNV, CDR2 YYDKDF (reference sequence). The CDR3 spells CATSRDLGDTQPQHF. Written as DNA, the CDR3 is TGTGCCACCAGCAGAGATCTAGGGGATACTCAGCCCCAGCATTTT.

This clone has only one observation. CDR3 sequence (DNA): TGTGCCAGCAGTTTAAAGGGGGGGGTCTCCTACGAGCAGTACTTC. It specifies CASSLKGGVSYEQYF. This chain connects TRBV27 to TRBJ2-7, with D tentatively TRBD2 (7 bases). V dropped 2 bases and J dropped 0 bases, with 11 bases sitting between them. Germline V lookup: CDR1 MNHEY, CDR2 SMNVEV (reference sequence). The CDR3 length is 15 residues.

The rearrangement links TRBV30 to TRBJ1-6; D unclear. Germline assignment: CDR1 GTSNPN and CDR2 SVGIG (reference sequence). V lost 3 bases, J lost 6 bases, and 12 bases lay in between. The length of the CDR3 is 14 residues. The CDR3, as DNA: TGTGCCTGGAGGTTAGGAGAGGCTAATTCACCCCTCCACTTT. This gives the protein CAWRLGEANSPLHF.

The chain recombines TRBV29-1 with TRBJ2-2, with 13 bases fitting TRBD2. This CDR3 has 17 amino acids. V was clipped by 3 bases and J by 5 bases; unmatched bases: 9. Germline CDR1 reads SQVTM; CDR2 reads ANQGSEA. CDR3 coding DNA: TGCAGCGTTGACTGGACTAGCGGGAGTCGAGGAACCGGGGAGCTGTTTTTT. This encodes CSVDWTSGSRGTGELFF.

This chain joins TRBV5-4 and TRBJ2-5, with 7 nucleotides matching TRBD1. CDR1 is SGHNT and CDR2 is YYREEE in the germline V gene (reference sequence). The CDR3 consists of 14 residues. The V gene end was trimmed by 0 bases and the J gene end by 7 bases; junction bases not matched to a gene: 6. The CDR3 DNA reads TGTGCCAGCAGCTTGGCGCAGGGGGTAGGGACCCAGTACTTC. Its translation is CASSLAQGVGTQYF.

This clone is deemed medium-sized. CDR3 in DNA: TGTGCCAGCAGTAGCGGGAGCACAGATACGCAGTATTTT. It yields the protein CASSSGSTDTQYF. The J gene is TRBJ2-3, the V gene TRBV6-4, with D maybe TRBD2 (6 bases). The CDR3 has 13 amino acids. V lost 5 bases to trimming and J lost 0 bases, with 6 bases between them. Per the germline V gene, CDR1 is MRHNA and CDR2 is SNTAGT.

In its sample, this clone was seen once. CDR3 in DNA: TGTGCCAGCAGCGTAGGAACCCTAGCGGGAGCCTACAATGAGCAGTTCTTC. Protein sequence: CASSVGTLAGAYNEQFF. This chain uses TRBV9 with TRBJ2-1; 10 bases match TRBD2. This CDR3 is 17 amino acids long. J lost 2 bases, V lost 0 bases, and 5 bases had no gene match. CDR1 and CDR2 (germline): SGDLS, YYNGEE.

The chain joins TRBV5-6 to TRBJ1-1; 12 nucleotides line up with TRBD1. After removal of 4 bases from V and 9 bases from J, the junction contained 1 base not matched to a gene. Germline values: CDR1 SGHDT, CDR2 YYEEEE. The CDR3 has 12 amino acids. The CDR3 DNA reads as TGTGCCAGCAGCCGGGACAGGGGGCAAGCTTTCTTT. Amino acid sequence: CASSRDRGQAFF.

CDR3 DNA sequence: TGTGCCAGCAGTGATACGGGGAACAATGAGCAGTTCTTC. Its translation: CASSDTGNNEQFF. The chain employs TRBV6-4 and TRBJ2-1, with a weak D call TRBD2 (5 bases). Germline V CDR1 and CDR2: MRHNA, SNTAGT. The length of the CDR3 is 13 residues. V dropped 3 bases and J dropped 5 bases, with 8 bases sitting between them.

The chain joins TRBV2 to TRBJ1-4; D perhaps matches TRBD1 (5 bases). CDR3 length: 16 amino acids. Deletions cut 3 bases from V and 0 bases from J, with 11 bases between. CDR1 is SNHLY and CDR2 is FYNNEI in the germline V gene. CDR3 nucleotide sequence: TGTGCCAGCAGTGATCGGCGGGGGGCAACTAATGAAAAACTGTTTTTT. Residues: CASSDRRGATNEKLFF.

The gene calls are TRBV18 and TRBJ2-3; TRBD2 aligns across 8 bases. This CDR3 comprises 15 residues. V was clipped by 3 bases and J by 4 bases; unmatched bases: 6. Germline V gene data show CDR1 as KGHSH and CDR2 as LQKENI. This CDR3 reads CASSPRTSKADTQYF. CDR3 in DNA: TGTGCCAGCTCACCTAGGACTAGCAAGGCAGATACGCAGTATTTT.

This clone was seen a handful of times. The J gene is TRBJ1-3, the V gene TRBV11-2, with 8 bases aligning to TRBD1. The V gene's germline CDR1 is SGHAT and CDR2 FQNNGV. This CDR3 region has 15 residues. Trimming took 5 bases from V and 3 from J; bases not matched to a gene: 6. The CDR3 protein is CASSPLRGLGNTIYF. The CDR3 DNA reads as TGTGCCAGCAGCCCCCTCAGGGGGCTTGGAAACACCATATATTTT.

The rearrangement uses TRBV19 and TRBJ1-1; TRBD1 is a possible D gene (6 bases). Germline CDR1 and CDR2: LNHDA and SQIVND (reference sequence). V lost 4 bases to trimming and J lost 5 bases, with 11 bases between them. The CDR3 has 13 amino acids. CDR3 sequence: CASSTGVGTEAFF. The CDR3 DNA sequence: TGTGCCAGTAGTACAGGGGTAGGAACTGAAGCTTTCTTT.

V usage is TRBV7-3 and J usage is TRBJ2-3, with D perhaps matching TRBD2 (7 bases). The germline gives CDR1 SGHTA, CDR2 FQGTGA. This CDR3 is 17 amino acids long. The V gene lost 2 bases and the J gene lost 2 bases, with 17 bases spanning the gap. In nucleotides, the CDR3 is TGTGCCAGCAGCTTATTAGGGGACGGGGGGCCCACAGATACGCAGTATTTT. This encodes CASSLLGDGGPTDTQYF. The complete variable domain, with remaining parts taken from reference TRBV7-3 and TRBJ2-3, reads GAGVSQTPSNKVTEKGKYVELRCDPISGHTALYWYRQSLGQGPEFLIYFQGTGAADDSGLPNDRFFAVRPEGSVSTLKIQRTERGDSAVYLCASSLLGDGGPTDTQYFGPGTRLTVL.

The J gene is TRBJ2-1, the V gene TRBV5-1, with 13 bases lining up with TRBD2. Germline trimming cut 3 bases from V and 7 bases from J; bases unmatched to any gene: 4. CDR1 SGHRS and CDR2 YFSETQ come from the germline V gene. The length of the CDR3 is 15 residues. The CDR3 DNA reads as TGCGCCAGCAGCTCAACTAGCGGGAGGGGGAATGAGCAGTTCTTC. Amino acid sequence: CASSSTSGRGNEQFF.

J is TRBJ2-7 and V is TRBV19, with D maybe TRBD2 (6 bases). Trimming removed 5 bases from V and 4 bases from J, with 15 bases in between. The germline gives CDR1 LNHDA, CDR2 SQIVND (reference sequence). The CDR3 consists of 14 residues. This CDR3 reads CASSPGSGGYEQYF. The CDR3 DNA reads TGTGCCAGTAGTCCCGGCTCTGGGGGGTACGAGCAGTACTTC.

The chain couples TRBV19 to TRBJ1-6, with 7 bases matching TRBD1. J lost 6 bases, V lost 9 bases, and 26 bases had no gene match. The CDR3 totals 20 residues. The germline V gene encodes CDR1 LNHDA and CDR2 SQIVND (reference sequence). CDR3 protein: CARQGRRDSKPSAANSPLHF. CDR3 nucleotides: TGTGCCAGACAGGGACGGCGGGACAGCAAACCTTCCGCGGCTAATTCACCCCTCCACTTT.

This rearrangement joins TRBV3-1 (or the pseudogene TRBV3-2) to TRBJ2-7; D possibly corresponds to TRBD1 (5 bases). The CDR3 runs to 14 residues. Germline CDR1 LGHDT, CDR2 YNNKEL (reference sequence). V was cut by 1 base and J by 6 bases, with 13 bases left in between. The CDR3 DNA reads as TGTGCCAGCAGCCAAGTTGCAGGGCCAGCCGAGCAGTACTTC. This translates into CASSQVAGPAEQYF.